The clone carrying this T cell receptor beta chain was counted between two and nine times. TCRdb redid the calling of the PCR reads with MiXCR, one entry per CDR3 protein. This sample has about 12,000 distinct CDR3 sequences; around 50% occur once, and the top ten carry around 12%. The sample belongs to a study of immune characterization of retroperitoneal liposarcoma. The receptor was derived from a female donor with retroperitoneal liposarcoma. The sequenced sample was tumor tissue.

CDR3 nucleotide sequence: TGTGCCAGCAGCTCGAAGCGGGGGGATACCTACAATGAGCAGTTCTTC. Protein: CASSSKRGDTYNEQFF. The chain recombines TRBV7-2 with TRBJ2-1, with 9 positions matching TRBD2. J gave up 2 bases and V 4 bases, and 6 bases lay outside the gene matches. The CDR3 length is 16 residues. CDR1 and CDR2 (germline): SGHTA, FQGNSA.